This entry lists 10 T cell receptor beta chains sequenced from one sample in a study of Graves' ophthalmopathy and Graves' hyperthyroidism. Amplified material comprised TCR beta CDR3 regions derived from RNA transcripts. HTBI primers served in a first-round RT-PCR, which a second-round multiplex PCR followed. TCRdb processed the multiplex PCR reads anew with MiXCR; each CDR3 protein has one entry. The table lists 170,000 or so distinct CDR3 sequences, 30% to 45% of them singletons. Sequenced: peripheral blood. These receptors were collected from a woman between 40 and 55 years old with Graves' ophthalmopathy.

This clonotype was detected many times. This chain joins TRBV7-2 and TRBJ1-2; perhaps TRBD1 as D (5 bases). V lost 0 bases, J lost 6 bases, and 14 bases lay in between. Looked up from germline, CDR1 is SGHTA and CDR2 is FQGNSA. This CDR3 has 15 residues. In nucleotides, the CDR3 is TGTGCCAGCAGCTTAGCCAGCCGGCCGGGGCATGGCTACACCTTC. This sequence encodes CASSLASRPGHGYTF. The complete variable domain, with remaining parts taken from reference TRBV7-2 and TRBJ1-2, reads GAGVSQSPSNKVTEKGKDVELRCDPISGHTALYWYRQSLGQGLEFLIYFQGNSAPDKSGLPSDRFSAERTGGSVSTLTIQRTQQEDSAVYLCASSLASRPGHGYTFGSGTRLTVV.

This clonotype was detected many times. This chain links TRBV3-1 with TRBJ2-5; 8 nucleotides line up with TRBD1. Trimming at V came to 4 bases and at J to 3 bases, leaving 13 bases not matched to a gene. The CDR3 totals 17 residues. Germline loops: CDR1 LGHDT, CDR2 YNNKEL (reference sequence). The chain's CDR3 is CASSPTTGQGGKETQYF. The CDR3, as DNA: TGTGCCAGCAGCCCGACAACTGGACAGGGCGGAAAAGAGACCCAGTACTTC.

J is TRBJ1-3 and V is TRBV6-1; 8 bases agree with TRBD1. V was pared by 5 bases and J by 2 bases, with 5 bases of the junction left unmatched. The CDR3 has 15 residues. Germline CDR1 reads MNHNS; CDR2 reads SASEGT. CDR3 in DNA: TGTGCCAGCAGTCCGATGACAGGGGCTGGAAACACCATATATTTT. Its translation is CASSPMTGAGNTIYF.

This clonotype was detected ten times or more. This chain links TRBV12-3 or TRBV12-4 with TRBJ1-5, with a possible D match to TRBD1 (6 bases). There are 12 residues in the CDR3. V dropped 4 bases and J dropped 7 bases, with 8 bases sitting between them. In DNA, the CDR3 is TGTGCCAGCAGTTCGGGGGGCCAGCCCCAGCATTTT. Protein: CASSSGGQPQHF.

V gene TRBV24-1 combines with J gene TRBJ2-5, with D possibly being TRBD1 (6 bases). Per the germline V gene, CDR1 is KGHDR and CDR2 is SFDVKD. V shed 1 base and J shed 5 bases, with 10 bases lying between them. The CDR3 is 14 amino acids. The CDR3 nucleotides are TGTGCCACCAGTGATTTAAACAGGGATGAGACCCAGTACTTC. This sequence encodes CATSDLNRDETQYF.

This clonotype showed up many times. V and J are TRBV9 and TRBJ2-7, with D tentatively TRBD1 (6 bases). The CDR3 sequence is 16 residues long. The germline V gene has CDR1 SGDLS and CDR2 YYNGEE. Deletions cut 1 base from V and 2 bases from J, with 16 bases between. CDR3 sequence: CASSVTDGTPAYEQYF. For the CDR3, the DNA is TGTGCCAGCAGCGTAACCGACGGGACACCAGCCTACGAGCAGTACTTC.

This clonotype was detected many times. This chain uses TRBV20-1 with TRBJ2-7, with 8 bases aligning to TRBD2. V shed 6 bases and J 3 bases; nucleotides not matched to a gene: 10. Germline V lookup: CDR1 DFQATT, CDR2 SNEGSKA (reference sequence). There are 14 residues in the CDR3. The CDR3 DNA is TGCAGTGCCCCCCCGGGGGGGTTAGGCTACGAGCAGTACTTC. Amino acids: CSAPPGGLGYEQYF.

In this sample, this clonotype turned up many times. The chain joins TRBV6-2 or TRBV6-3 to TRBJ1-5; possibly TRBD1 for D (5 bases). The CDR3 is 16 amino acids. Trimming shortened V by 2 bases and J by 1 base, and 12 bases separated the two germline ends. Looked up from germline, CDR1 is MNHEY and CDR2 is SVGEGT. The chain's CDR3 is CASSYRGEGSNQPQHF. The DNA of the CDR3 is TGTGCCAGCAGTTACCGAGGGGAGGGAAGCAATCAGCCCCAGCATTTT.

This clonotype was picked up many times. The gene calls are TRBV12-3 or TRBV12-4 and TRBJ1-1; D not certain. V shed 4 bases and J shed 3 bases, with 15 bases lying between them. The CDR3 has 15 amino acids. DNA of the CDR3: TGTGCCAGCAGTTCTAGGAACCCACGGGACACTGAAGCTTTCTTT. Translated, it gives CASSSRNPRDTEAFF.

There are many counts of this clonotype. V usage is TRBV12-3 or TRBV12-4 and J usage is TRBJ2-5; 8 positions agree with TRBD2. There are 14 residues in the CDR3. With V trimmed by 4 bases and J by 5 bases, 6 bases remained unmatched. CDR3 protein: CASSSSGGRETQYF. The CDR3 nucleotides read TGTGCCAGCAGTTCCTCGGGGGGGCGTGAGACCCAGTACTTC.